This T cell receptor (beta chain) is drawn from a study of long-term antiretroviral therapy in people with HIV (dated by TCRdb to between 2021 and 2022). The study in broad terms: Collection of the earliest samples took place about a decade ahead of the 2015 WHO recommendation for immediate ART, at a time when ART was typically delayed until CD4 counts fell. Among the approximately 30 participants with HIV, eleven were female. From 30 adults with confirmed HIV infection, the cohort provided approximately 190 cryopreserved PBMC samples, gathered serially across a mean of around six years (range 1-12). No cross-contamination during QIAcube processing was shown when test extractions of a monoclonal T-cell line were performed alongside about 33 polyclonal samples. Whether ART initiation and durable HIV suppression were associated with changes in peripheral blood TRB repertoire composition and diversity was tested in a retrospective serial study. Study-wide conclusions, independent of this receptor: The repertoire was dominated across all time points by expanded TRB clones identified before ART initiation, although this dominance was seen to fluctuate and to decrease in many PLHIV after ART. Because pre-ART samples had limited cell numbers, profiling was done on unsorted PBMC rather than on sorted CD4+ and CD8+ T cells. Inferences about post-ART repertoire changes were limited because no data were available on ART adherence, viral resistance or therapy changes. Since PBMC availability was limited, sequencing covered only the TCR beta chain, with no alpha chain pairing. Starting ART was linked to a significant rise in TRB diversity, yet even after long-term ART the diversity remained significantly lower than in transplant donor controls. Samples dated from 2004 to 2017, and the ART regimens used may be less effective than current ones. CDR3 length ranges in HIV repertoires were narrower than in controls, and network structure suggested an antigen-experienced repertoire with only a slight naive shift after ART.

This clone appeared a single time. It has no known antigen specificity. No much larger clone is present one base from it, and per-base qualities are unavailable. Participants were included only if at least one PBMC sample before ART initiation and at least two post-ART samples were available. Every participant with HIV received treatment in the United States of America. Before DNA extraction, cryopreserved samples of roughly 0.85-11 million PBMC were thawed and then washed. At the time of the earliest PBMC sample, participants with HIV were aged between roughly 20 and 60 years. PBMC samples from each participant spanned 1-4 timepoints before ART initiation and 2-8 timepoints after ART initiation, with a median of 7 samples. Serial HIV viral load, CD4+ T-cell count, ART history and demographic data were obtained for every participant. Genomic DNA was extracted from unsorted PBMC with a Qiagen kit on a QIAcube, with processing performed in batches of 12 samples.

The CDR3 starts with the cysteine, ends with the phenylalanine, and has 13 residues. Just the 39-base CDR3 DNA is kept, in frame starting at base 1. Relative to germline, V is 10 bases shorter and J is 0 bases shorter, with 12 bases between their ends. CDR1 and CDR2, looked up from the germline V gene (reference sequence), are LNHNV and YYDKDF. The immunoSEQ hsTCRB v3.0 assay was used at survey level resolution to sequence the TRB variable region. TRB sequencing targeted a depth of roughly 35,000-50,000 T-cell genomes per sample. An Illumina MiSeq with a v3 150-cycle kit was used to sequence the pooled TRB libraries. In the authors' own workflow: Repertoire analysis ran in R within a reproducible Nextflow workflow covering QC, data transformation and analysis. LymphoSeq2, an R package for exploring AIRR-Seq data, was used to implement the custom analyses. A handful of samples yielding fewer than 5000 total TRB sequences were excluded, leaving 188 analyzed HIV repertoires. Of the approximately 190 retained HIV repertoires, about 60 were collected before and around 130 after ART initiation. Repertoires were downsampled to 5000 TRB nucleotide sequences, and summary statistics were averaged over 100 downsampling iterations. The analysis kept only TRB sequences whose CDR3 regions were at least seven amino acids long. Diversity was measured with a Shannon entropy-derived clonality score and the Gini coefficient. In repertoire networks, the top 5000 CDR3 amino acid sequences were linked whenever an edit distance of one separated two sequences. Antigen specificity groups and MHC restriction were predicted for TRB CDR3 amino acid sequences with GLIPH2. Known CMV, EBV, HIV or tissue antigen associations were flagged by matching CDR3 amino acid sequences against VDJdb and McPAS-TCR. Pre-ART, post-ART and control groups were compared with Wilcoxon signed-rank tests and Holm-Bonferroni correction. This immuneACCESS table, as held by TCRdb, lists in-frame sequences with V and J called but not all clones. Of the missing ones, under half trace to an unresolved V gene in checked studies; the others have no known cause. V and J calls plus clone size are reproduced from that table; the DNA served to infer D and trimming. Here the sample has tens of thousands of clones; 85% to 90% occur a single time. Together, the top ten hold 4.5% to 5.5% of the sample.

The chain was built from TRBV15 and TRBJ1-1, with no D gene named confidently. Sequences were derived from unsorted PBMCs, sampled 0.8 years after starting antiretroviral therapy. The receptor comes from a woman aged 25 to 39 with HIV. DNA sequence: TGTGCCAGCTCGGGGTACTTGAACACTGAAGCTTTCTTT. Its amino acids are CASSGYLNTEAFF.